The next 12 T cell receptor beta chains were all read from a single sample in a study of response to subunit inactivated influenza vaccine. Using its own MiXCR run on the RT-PCR reads, TCRdb lists one record per CDR3 protein. Here the sample spans a few hundred thousand distinct CDR3 sequences, around 20% being singletons. Material: PBMCs from blood, obtained about 20 months after vaccination. The receptors here all came from a man between 45 and 75 years old who received an inactivated influenza vaccine.

V gene TRBV25-1 combines with J gene TRBJ2-1; D gene unclear. V lost 5 bases and J lost 9, with 14 bases in between. Germline V gene sequence: CDR1 MGHDK, CDR2 SYGVNS. CDR3 length: 13 residues. Here the CDR3 reads CASSNTVGGEQFF. CDR3 in DNA: TGTGCCAGCAGTAACACTGTGGGCGGTGAGCAGTTCTTC.

In this sample, this clonotype turned up many times. V is TRBV12-3 or TRBV12-4 and J is TRBJ1-5; the D gene is possibly TRBD1 (6 bases). Trimming pared 2 bases from V and 7 bases from J, leaving 12 bases between. CDR3 size: 14 residues. The CDR3 region is CASSLWGQGQPQHF. The CDR3 DNA reads as TGTGCCAGCAGTTTATGGGGGCAAGGACAGCCCCAGCATTTT.

This CDR3 reads CSARRGGRSTEAFF. The CDR3 bases are TGCAGTGCTAGGCGTGGGGGTAGGTCCACTGAAGCTTTCTTT. V usage is TRBV20-1 and J usage is TRBJ1-1, with D perhaps TRBD1 (5 bases). Germline values: CDR1 DFQATT, CDR2 SNEGSKA (reference sequence). The ends were cut back, 3 bases at V and 4 bases at J, with 15 bases in the middle. The length of the CDR3 is 14 residues.

Only a few counts were recorded for this clonotype. The chain recombines TRBV15 with TRBJ2-4; TRBD1 agrees at 8 bases. In germline, CDR1 is LNHNV, CDR2 YYDKDF (reference sequence). V was pared by 1 base and J by 3 bases, with 8 bases of the junction left unmatched. The CDR3 is made up of 17 amino acids. In DNA, the CDR3 is TGTGCCACCAGCAGAGGAGTTGGACAGGGAGACAAAAACATTCAGTACTTC. Its translation: CATSRGVGQGDKNIQYF.

The sample holds a few counts of this clonotype. The chain has TRBV20-1 and TRBJ2-3, with 13 bases identical to TRBD2. J was trimmed by 2 bases and V by 7 bases; bases with no gene match: 12. Germline assignment: CDR1 DFQATT and CDR2 SNEGSKA (reference sequence). The CDR3 spans 17 residues. CDR3 nucleotides: TGCAGTGTCACCTTGCCGGGACTAGCGGGATTCACAGATACGCAGTATTTT. Protein product: CSVTLPGLAGFTDTQYF.

This clonotype was seen only once. This sequence joins TRBV7-2 and TRBJ2-1; TRBD1 might be the D (6 bases). The V gene's germline CDR1 is SGHTA and CDR2 FQGNSA. This CDR3 has 17 amino acids. V was clipped by 0 bases and J by 0 bases, with 12 bases between them. The CDR3 loop is CASSLAGALFSYNEQFF. CDR3 sequence (DNA): TGTGCCAGCAGCTTAGCGGGGGCCCTCTTCTCCTACAATGAGCAGTTCTTC.

This clonotype has a count of ten or more. The chain carries TRBV7-2 and TRBJ1-5; maybe TRBD1 (5 bases). The V end was cut by 0 bases, the J end by 5 bases, with 5 bases between. The CDR3 loop spans 13 amino acids. Germline lookup yields CDR1 SGHTA and CDR2 FQGNSA. CDR3: CASSLAGDQPQHF. CDR3 DNA: TGTGCCAGCAGCTTAGCGGGGGATCAGCCCCAGCATTTT.

The chain has TRBV2 and TRBJ2-2, with a possible D match to TRBD2 (6 bases). The CDR3 contains 14 residues. Germline V CDR1 and CDR2: SNHLY, FYNNEI. Deletions cut 7 bases from V and 4 bases from J, with 13 bases between. The CDR3: CASTPGGSTGELFF. CDR3 bases: TGTGCCAGCACCCCCGGGGGTTCCACCGGGGAGCTGTTTTTT. The full variable domain, with the rest looked up from reference TRBV2 and TRBJ2-2, is EPEVTQTPSHQVTQMGQEVILRCVPISNHLYFYWYRQILGQKVEFLVSFYNNEISEKSEIFDDQFSVERPDGSNFTLKIRSTKLEDSAMYFCASTPGGSTGELFFGEGSRLTVL.

This clonotype was seen ten or more times. The chain has TRBV16 and TRBJ1-5, with TRBD1 as a possible D gene (6 bases). The CDR3 has 17 amino acids. Trimming shortened V by 2 bases and J by 6 bases, and 20 bases separated the two germline ends. Germline-derived CDR1 and CDR2 are KGHSY and FQNENV. The chain's CDR3 is CASSQGISGGWSQPQHF. CDR3 DNA sequence: TGTGCCAGCAGCCAAGGTATCTCGGGGGGCTGGTCTCAGCCCCAGCATTTT. Filled out from reference TRBV16 and TRBJ1-5, the complete variable domain reads GEEVAQTPKHLVRGEGQKAKLYCAPIKGHSYVFWYQQVLKNEFKFLISFQNENVFDETGMPKERFSAKCLPNSPCSLEIQATKLEDSAVYFCASSQGISGGWSQPQHFGDGTRLSIL.

The table lists this clonotype with many counts. This chain uses TRBV6-6 with TRBJ1-5, with no clear D. Germline V CDR1 and CDR2: MNHNY, SVGAGI (reference sequence). The CDR3 extends over 12 amino acids. The V and J ends lost 1 base and 4 bases respectively, with 2 bases between them. CDR3 DNA: TGTGCCAGCAGTTACTTTAATCAGCCCCAGCATTTT. It encodes CASSYFNQPQHF.

This chain joins TRBV6-2 or TRBV6-3 and TRBJ1-1; D is ambiguous. Germline V gene data show CDR1 as MNHEY and CDR2 as SVGEGT. Trimming removed 0 bases at V and 0 bases at J, with 11 bases between. The CDR3 is 16 residues long. In nucleotides, the CDR3 is TGTGCCAGCAGTTACTCGGGCAGCCCCATGAACACTGAAGCTTTCTTT. Protein: CASSYSGSPMNTEAFF.

The CDR3 protein is CASTGNPNYGYTF. In DNA, the CDR3 is TGTGCCAGTACAGGGAACCCTAACTATGGCTACACCTTC. This sequence joins TRBV6-1 and TRBJ1-2; possibly TRBD1 for D (6 bases). V lost 9 bases, J lost 0 bases, and 11 bases lay in between. The germline V gene encodes CDR1 MNHNS and CDR2 SASEGT. The CDR3 runs to 13 residues.